The rows below give T cell receptor beta chains drawn from one sample of a study of T-cell reconstitution after alpha-beta-depleted transplantation in children. TCRdb recomputed calls from the PCR reads with MiXCR, one row per CDR3 protein. The profile shows about 300,000 distinct CDR3 sequences, 10% of them singletons. This sample comprised PBMCs, obtained before TCRalphabeta/CD19-depleted stem cell transplant. Receptors originate from a boy younger than two with acute myeloid leukemia, due to receive a stem cell transplant. The CDR3 runs from the conserved cysteine through the conserved F or W. A D gene is named only where the DNA matches it firmly. Not every row has a clone size; where given, it reads once, few, many or a size class.

V gene,clone size,J gene,D gene,CDR3 protein,CDR3 DNA
TRBV20-1,many,TRBJ2-3,.,CSAPTGTISTDTQYF,TGCAGTGCCCCAACCGGGACCATAAGCACAGATACGCAGTATTTT
TRBV5-1,many,TRBJ2-7,.,CASSRSTTATSYEQYF,TGCGCCAGCAGCCGGTCAACGACAGCAACATCCTACGAGCAGTACTTC
TRBV12-5,many,TRBJ2-7,TRBD1,CASGFPGQPSYEQYF,TGTGCTAGTGGTTTTCCGGGACAGCCAAGCTACGAGCAGTACTTC
TRBV12-3/TRBV12-4,many,TRBJ1-1,.,CASSSGGLLGTEAFF,TGTGCCAGCAGTTCGGGCGGACTCCTGGGGACTGAAGCTTTCTTT
TRBV5-1,many,TRBJ2-7,TRBD2,CASSLVTSGTYEQYF,TGCGCCAGCAGCTTGGTTACTAGCGGTACCTACGAGCAGTACTTC
TRBV3-1,.,TRBJ2-7,.,CASSQDTGSSYEQYF,TGTGCCAGCAGCCAAGATACCGGGAGCTCCTACGAGCAGTACTTC
TRBV20-1,many,TRBJ2-1,TRBD2,CSARPIPSWEGHNEQFF,TGCAGTGCTAGACCTATCCCTAGCTGGGAGGGCCACAATGAGCAGTTCTTC
TRBV5-1,many,TRBJ1-1,TRBD1,CASRKGARTEAFF,TGCGCCAGCAGAAAGGGGGCGCGAACTGAAGCTTTCTTT
TRBV20-1,many,TRBJ1-5,.,CSARMGAALGLPQHF,TGCAGTGCTAGAATGGGGGCAGCCCTGGGGCTGCCCCAGCATTTT
TRBV3-1,many,TRBJ2-4,TRBD1,CASSQDQSRGPKNIQYF,TGTGCCAGCAGCCAAGATCAATCTAGGGGGCCCAAAAACATTCAGTACTTC
TRBV28,many,TRBJ2-7,TRBD1,CASSISTGGVSYEQYF,TGTGCCAGCAGTATATCGACAGGGGGGGTCTCCTACGAGCAGTACTTC
TRBV7-2,many,TRBJ1-5,TRBD1,CASSPGTGMDQPQHF,TGTGCCAGCAGCCCCGGGACAGGGATGGATCAGCCCCAGCATTTT
TRBV5-1,many,TRBJ1-6,TRBD1,CASSSRQGSDSPLHF,TGCGCCAGCAGCTCCCGACAGGGATCGGATTCACCCCTCCACTTT
TRBV5-1,many,TRBJ2-7,TRBD1,CASSTGQGRSYEQYF,TGCGCCAGCAGCACCGGACAGGGCCGCTCCTACGAGCAGTACTTC
TRBV28,many,TRBJ2-7,.,CASSPGQHLSYEQYF,TGTGCCAGCAGTCCCGGACAGCACCTCTCCTACGAGCAGTACTTC